Below, 26 T cell receptor beta chains from the same sample are listed, as sequenced in a study of T cells in Graves' hyperthyroidism and ophthalmopathy. Amplification targeted TCR beta CDR3 regions from RNA transcripts. HTBI primers were the set used in a first-round RT-PCR of the TCR CDR3. TCRdb itself ran the multiplex PCR reads through MiXCR, one entry per CDR3 protein. The table shows roughly 740,000 distinct CDR3 sequences, with 16% occurring only once. Sequenced input: blood. These receptor sequences come from a man between 18 and 35 years old with Graves' hyperthyroidism.

At least ten counts were recorded for this clonotype. This chain connects TRBV20-1 to TRBJ2-5, with a weak D call TRBD1 (5 bases). Looked up from germline, CDR1 is DFQATT and CDR2 is SNEGSKA (reference sequence). V lost 0 bases to trimming and J lost 13 bases, with 24 bases between them. This CDR3 spans 15 amino acids. The CDR3 bases are TGCAGTGCTAGAGAAGCAGGGCCAACACCCGCACTTCGGTACTTC. It specifies CSAREAGPTPALRYF.

This clonotype has just a few counts. The CDR3 spells CASRQGAWNEQFF. In DNA, the CDR3 is TGTGCCAGCAGACAGGGGGCTTGGAATGAGCAGTTCTTC. This chain uses TRBV28 with TRBJ2-1; 9 bases align to TRBD1. V was clipped by 6 bases and J by 7 bases; unmatched bases: 4. The CDR3 sequence is 13 residues long. CDR1 is MDHEN, CDR2 SYDVKM, per germline.

This chain connects TRBV20-1 to TRBJ2-7; 9 bases are shared with TRBD1. J was trimmed by 3 bases and V by 5 bases; bases with no gene match: 8. The germline gives CDR1 DFQATT, CDR2 SNEGSKA (reference sequence). This CDR3 has 14 residues. CDR3 coding DNA: TGCAGTGCTGACCCGGGACAGGGTTACTACGAGCAGTACTTC. Residues: CSADPGQGYYEQYF.

The chain employs TRBV6-1 and TRBJ1-2; D is perhaps TRBD1 (5 bases). The CDR3 contains 14 residues. V lost 0 bases, J lost 4 bases, and 9 bases lay in between. Per the germline V gene, CDR1 is MNHNS and CDR2 is SASEGT. CDR3: CASSEAWGSYGYTF. CDR3 nucleotide sequence: TGTGCCAGCAGTGAAGCTTGGGGGAGCTATGGCTACACCTTC.

This CDR3 is CASGTQSGVDEKLFF. In nucleotides, the CDR3 is TGTGCCAGCGGAACCCAGTCGGGGGTCGACGAAAAACTGTTTTTT. The V gene is TRBV6-1, the J gene TRBJ1-4; tentatively, D is TRBD1 (5 bases). The V end lost 8 bases, the J end lost 8 bases, and 21 bases lay between the germline ends. The CDR3 totals 15 residues. Germline loops: CDR1 MNHNS, CDR2 SASEGT.

V is TRBV5-1 and J is TRBJ2-7; 7 nucleotides align to TRBD2. The length of the CDR3 is 15 residues. Germline CDR1 and CDR2: SGHRS and YFSETQ. The ends lost 4 bases at V and 2 bases at J; junction bases unmatched: 9. CDR3 sequence reads: CASSPREAGPYEQYF. The CDR3 DNA sequence: TGCGCCAGCAGCCCAAGGGAAGCGGGACCCTACGAGCAGTACTTC.

The chain combines TRBV4-1 with TRBJ2-4; D assignment may be TRBD1 or TRBD2 (5 bases each). The CDR3 sequence is 19 residues long. The V end lost 4 bases, the J end lost 1 base, and 23 bases lay between the germline ends. Germline V lookup: CDR1 MGHRA, CDR2 YSYEKL. The CDR3 region is CASSPAISPRGVAKNIQYF. CDR3 bases: TGCGCCAGCAGCCCCGCAATTTCCCCGAGAGGGGTTGCCAAAAACATTCAGTACTTC.

This clonotype was found many times. The V call is TRBV28, the J call TRBJ1-2, with 9 bases identical to TRBD1. V dropped 6 bases and J dropped 0; count of bases not matched to a gene: 8. The CDR3 loop spans 16 amino acids. The germline CDR1 and CDR2 sequences are MDHEN and SYDVKM. This chain's CDR3 is CASSSAGTGTNYGYTF. DNA of the CDR3: TGTGCCAGCAGCTCCGCCGGGACAGGGACTAACTATGGCTACACCTTC.

This chain connects TRBV29-1 to TRBJ2-7; TRBD1 matches at 7 bases. Germline assignment: CDR1 SQVTM and CDR2 ANQGSEA. This CDR3 spans 13 amino acids. Trimming cost V 1 base and J 5 bases; bases outside gene matches: 5. The CDR3 protein is CSVEGQGVHEQYF. CDR3 sequence (DNA): TGCAGCGTTGAAGGACAGGGCGTCCACGAGCAGTACTTC.

V usage is TRBV15 and J usage is TRBJ2-5, with a possible D match to TRBD1 (5 bases). The CDR3 has 12 residues. Germline lookup yields CDR1 LNHNV and CDR2 YYDKDF (reference sequence). V lost 3 bases and J lost 6, with 8 bases in between. Here the CDR3 DNA reads TGTGCCACCAGCAGGACAGAAAAGACCCAGTACTTC. Its protein product is CATSRTEKTQYF.

There are a few counts of this clonotype. The chain employs TRBV6-2 or TRBV6-3 and TRBJ1-1; D possibly corresponds to TRBD1 (5 bases). The CDR3 loop spans 15 amino acids. Germline CDR1 and CDR2: MNHEY and SVGEGT. The germline V and J ends were trimmed by 0 bases and 5 bases, with 13 bases remaining between them. The CDR3, as DNA: TGTGCCAGCAGTTACTCGTCCAGGGCATGGACTGAAGCTTTCTTT. Translating gives CASSYSSRAWTEAFF.

The chain is built from TRBV4-1 and TRBJ2-6, with 7 bases matching TRBD1. The length of the CDR3 is 17 residues. After removal of 1 base from V and 0 bases from J, the junction contained 3 bases not matched to a gene. Germline V gene sequence: CDR1 MGHRA, CDR2 YSYEKL. CDR3 bases: TGCGCCAGCAGCCAAGGGAGACAGGGCTCTGGGGCCAACGTCCTGACTTTC. It yields the protein CASSQGRQGSGANVLTF.

The rearrangement links TRBV12-3 or TRBV12-4 to TRBJ2-3; tentatively, D is TRBD1 (7 bases). The CDR3 contains 15 residues. Trimming shortened V by 5 bases and J by 2 bases, and 14 bases separated the two germline ends. This CDR3 is CASSLNRGLTDTQYF. The CDR3 DNA sequence: TGTGCCAGCAGTCTTAACAGGGGACTCACAGATACGCAGTATTTT.

This clonotype was observed a few times. The rearrangement links TRBV27 to TRBJ1-2; 9 bases match TRBD1. The CDR3 is 15 residues long. The V segment lost 5 bases and the J segment 5 bases; nucleotides outside the gene matches: 9. CDR1 is MNHEY, CDR2 SMNVEV, per germline (reference sequence). CDR3 DNA: TGTGCCAGCAGTGCTAGGGACAGGGTATTATATGGCTACACCTTC. Its translation: CASSARDRVLYGYTF.

The V gene is TRBV20-1, the J gene TRBJ2-7, with D possibly matching TRBD1 (5 bases). V lost 3 bases to trimming and J lost 1 base, with 10 bases between them. The CDR3 spans 13 residues. The germline CDR1 and CDR2 sequences are DFQATT and SNEGSKA (reference sequence). CDR3 bases: TGCAGTGCTAGGACAGCCGAATCCTACGAGCAGTACTTC. Protein sequence: CSARTAESYEQYF.

CDR3 DNA: TGTGCCAGCAGTTGGGACACGATCTACGAGCAGTACTTC. Protein: CASSWDTIYEQYF. This chain joins TRBV6-9 and TRBJ2-7, with a possible D match to TRBD1 (6 bases). This CDR3 spans 13 amino acids. Germline CDR1 MNHGY, CDR2 SVAAGI. V dropped 4 bases and J dropped 3 bases, with 10 bases sitting between them.

This clonotype was detected many times. This chain connects TRBV5-6 to TRBJ2-3, with TRBD2 as a possible D gene (6 bases). The V end lost 4 bases, the J end lost 6 bases, and 21 bases lay between the germline ends. Germline V gives CDR1 SGHDT, CDR2 YYEEEE. The CDR3 is 16 amino acids. This CDR3 is CASSTGGGVEVDTQYF. The CDR3 DNA follows: TGTGCCAGCAGCACAGGAGGAGGGGTTGAGGTGGATACGCAGTATTTT.

The chain couples TRBV29-1 to TRBJ2-2; the match to TRBD2 covers 11 bases. Germline CDR1 is SQVTM and CDR2 is ANQGSEA. The junction had 6 bases not matched to a gene; V was cut back by 7 bases and J by 2 bases. This CDR3 comprises 15 residues. CDR3 sequence reads: CSALAGGPNTGELFF. CDR3 DNA: TGCAGCGCTTTAGCGGGAGGGCCTAACACCGGGGAGCTGTTTTTT.

This clonotype was seen many times. The chain uses TRBV7-2 and TRBJ2-7, with D possibly TRBD2 on 7 matching bases. CDR3 length equals 17 residues. The germline V gene encodes CDR1 SGHTA and CDR2 FQGNSA. Trimming cost V 1 base and J 1 base, with 17 bases left between them. CDR3 protein: CASSLGRGASGSYEQYF. CDR3 in DNA: TGTGCCAGCAGCTTAGGGAGGGGGGCTAGCGGATCCTACGAGCAGTACTTC. The complete variable domain, with remaining parts taken from reference TRBV7-2 and TRBJ2-7, reads GAGVSQSPSNKVTEKGKDVELRCDPISGHTALYWYRQSLGQGLEFLIYFQGNSAPDKSGLPSDRFSAERTGGSVSTLTIQRTQQEDSAVYLCASSLGRGASGSYEQYFGPGTRLTVT.

On this clonotype: This may stem from a read error, because a much larger clone lies one nucleotide away. The genes are TRBV29-1 and TRBJ1-1, with D maybe TRBD1 (5 bases). The V and J ends lost 7 bases and 5 bases respectively, with 17 bases between them. CDR1 and CDR2 from the germline V gene are SQVTM and ANQGSEA. This CDR3 is built from 13 residues. CDR3 DNA sequence: TGCAGCGCTCGGACACAGTTTCGGACTGAAGCTTTCTTT. Translated, it gives CSARTQFRTEAFF.

This clonotype was counted ten times or more. This sequence joins TRBV20-1 and TRBJ2-1; D remains ambiguous. Between the trimmed V and J ends, which lost 3 bases and 2 bases, there was a span of 11 bases. This CDR3 has 14 amino acids. Germline V CDR1 and CDR2: DFQATT, SNEGSKA (reference sequence). The CDR3 is CSASFTVPYNEQFF. The CDR3 nucleotides read TGCAGTGCTAGCTTTACCGTGCCCTACAATGAGCAGTTCTTC.

This rearrangement joins TRBV12-3 or TRBV12-4 to TRBJ2-5, with 9 bases that match TRBD1. The CDR3 is 15 residues long. V shed 6 bases and J 4 bases; nucleotides not matched to a gene: 9. CDR3 region: CASSPTGGLGETQYF. As DNA, the CDR3 is TGTGCCAGCAGCCCGACAGGGGGATTGGGAGAGACCCAGTACTTC.

This clonotype was seen only a few times. The chain couples TRBV30 to TRBJ2-7, with TRBD1 matching over 7 bases. The junction had 23 bases not matched to a gene; V was cut back by 3 bases and J by 3 bases. Per germline, CDR1 GTSNPN and CDR2 SVGIG (reference sequence). The CDR3 is made up of 19 amino acids. The CDR3: CAWRGAMVRQGRMVYEQYF. The CDR3 DNA reads as TGTGCCTGGAGGGGTGCGATGGTCCGACAGGGAAGGATGGTCTACGAGCAGTACTTC.

This clonotype was counted a few times. The CDR3 DNA follows: TGCAGCGTTGTTGGGACGGCGATCACAGATACGCAGTATTTT. It yields the protein CSVVGTAITDTQYF. J is TRBJ2-3 and V is TRBV29-1, with D perhaps TRBD1 or TRBD2 (5 bases each). Trimming shortened V by 4 bases and J by 2 bases, and 13 bases separated the two germline ends. CDR3 size: 14 residues. The V gene's germline CDR1 is SQVTM and CDR2 ANQGSEA.

The chain carries TRBV11-2 and TRBJ2-3; no clear D. Germline V gives CDR1 SGHAT, CDR2 FQNNGV. The V gene lost 0 bases and the J gene lost 0 bases, with 10 bases spanning the gap. CDR3 length equals 16 residues. The CDR3 DNA reads as TGTGCCAGCAGCTTAGATGTCCAGGCTAGCACAGATACGCAGTATTTT. This translates into CASSLDVQASTDTQYF.

This clonotype showed up many times. This rearrangement joins TRBV28 to TRBJ2-7; D is uncertain. The CDR3 has 13 residues. Germline V gene lookup returns CDR1 MDHEN and CDR2 SYDVKM. V lost 6 bases to trimming and J lost 6 bases, with 15 bases between them. CDR3 bases: TGTGCCAGCAGGTCGGGCACCCCCTTCGAGCAGTACTTC. Protein sequence: CASRSGTPFEQYF.